This passage covers 20 T cell receptor beta chains from one sample sequenced in a study of blood T cell repertoires in COVID-19. Using immunoSEQ multiplex PCR, the repertoire was profiled, and TCRdb retains in-frame clones only, with some absent. This table has fewer than 450,000 clones, about 91% appearing once. The sample was peripheral blood. These receptor sequences come from a woman aged 45-65 years with COVID-19, enrolled during active disease.

The rearrangement links TRBV5-1 to TRBJ1-1; 9 nucleotides align to TRBD1. Germline CDR1 and CDR2: SGHRS and YFSETQ. With V trimmed by 3 bases and J by 0 bases, 9 bases remained unmatched. The CDR3 runs to 17 residues. The CDR3 reads CASSWDRVLTMNTEAFF. CDR3 coding DNA: TGCGCCAGCAGCTGGGACAGGGTCCTTACTATGAACACTGAAGCTTTCTTT.

The chain employs TRBV7-9 and TRBJ2-3, with 8 bases fitting TRBD2. The CDR3 extends over 16 amino acids. Trimming took 5 bases from V and 1 from J; bases not matched to a gene: 8. Germline CDR1 and CDR2: SEHNR and FQNEAQ (reference sequence). The CDR3 coding sequence is TGTGCCAGCAGCGAACCACTAGCGGTCCGCACAGATACGCAGTATTTT. Protein product: CASSEPLAVRTDTQYF.

The V call is TRBV19, the J call TRBJ1-5, with 7 bases lining up with TRBD1. The CDR3 has 11 amino acids. Unmatched junction bases numbered 5, after V lost 9 bases and J lost 9 bases. Germline lookup yields CDR1 LNHDA and CDR2 SQIVND (reference sequence). CDR3 in DNA: TGTGCCAGCGGGACAGATCGGCCCCAGCATTTT. Translated, it gives CASGTDRPQHF.

The rearrangement uses TRBV28 and TRBJ2-4; a possible D gene is TRBD1 (6 bases). Germline-derived CDR1 and CDR2 are MDHEN and SYDVKM. Trimming shortened V by 5 bases and J by 6 bases, and 17 bases separated the two germline ends. The CDR3 has 15 amino acids. Here the CDR3 DNA reads TGTGCCAGCAGTCGAAGGGGGTCTGCCTTAAACATTCAGTACTTC. Its translation: CASSRRGSALNIQYF. The whole variable domain, filled in from reference TRBV28 and TRBJ2-4, reads DVKVTQSSRYLVKRTGEKVFLECVQDMDHENMFWYRQDPGLGLRLIYFSYDVKMKEKGDIPEGYSVSREKKERFSLILESASTNQTSMYLCASSRRGSALNIQYFGAGTRLSVL.

The J gene is TRBJ1-1, the V gene TRBV9; no firm D call. Germline loops: CDR1 SGDLS, CDR2 YYNGEE. The CDR3 is 14 residues long. The V end was cut by 3 bases, the J end by 3 bases, with 12 bases between. CDR3 sequence reads: CASSAAGSYTEAFF. CDR3 coding DNA: TGTGCCAGCAGCGCGGCCGGGAGTTACACTGAAGCTTTCTTT.

The chain recombines TRBV18 with TRBJ2-7, with 11 bases lining up with TRBD1. CDR3 length: 16 amino acids. Germline lookup yields CDR1 KGHSH and CDR2 LQKENI. The V gene end was trimmed by 1 base and the J gene end by 6 bases; junction bases not matched to a gene: 8. The DNA of the CDR3 is TGTGCCAGCTCACCACGGTTGGGACAGGGGGTCGGCGAGCAGTACTTC. Its protein is CASSPRLGQGVGEQYF.

The sample holds a few counts of this clone. The chain joins TRBV4-2 to TRBJ2-2; a weak D match, TRBD2 (6 bases). The CDR3 extends over 16 amino acids. V was shortened by 1 base and J by 2 bases, with 11 bases between the two germline ends. Germline V gives CDR1 LGHNA, CDR2 YNFKEQ. The chain's CDR3 is CASSQVGGSNTGELFF. In DNA, the CDR3 is TGTGCCAGCAGCCAAGTGGGAGGATCAAACACCGGGGAGCTGTTTTTT.

This rearrangement joins TRBV10-3 to TRBJ1-2; D might be TRBD1 (5 bases). Per germline, CDR1 ENHRY and CDR2 SYGVKD. V shed 4 bases and J shed 0 bases, with 12 bases lying between them. This CDR3 has 15 residues. This chain's CDR3 is CAISASQGANYGYTF. CDR3 nucleotides: TGTGCCATCAGTGCATCTCAGGGCGCTAACTATGGCTACACCTTC.

The rearrangement joins TRBV5-8 to TRBJ1-4; TRBD1 is a possible D gene (5 bases). With 0 bases removed from V and 7 bases from J, the gap between germline ends came to 13 bases. The length of the CDR3 is 15 residues. The V gene's germline CDR1 is SGHTS and CDR2 YDEGEE. CDR3 sequence: CASSLVAQRGEKLFF. CDR3 nucleotides: TGTGCCAGCAGCTTGGTGGCCCAAAGGGGTGAAAAACTGTTTTTT.

The CDR3 nucleotides are TGCGCCAGCAGCCAAGATCTGAGACAGGTGTCCTACGAGCAGTACTTC. Its protein product is CASSQDLRQVSYEQYF. The chain employs TRBV4-1 and TRBJ2-7; D is possibly TRBD1 (6 bases). Trimming removed 0 bases from V and 1 base from J, with 13 bases in between. The length of the CDR3 is 16 residues. Per germline, CDR1 MGHRA and CDR2 YSYEKL.

The CDR3 spells CASSLNGNSPLHF. In DNA, the CDR3 is TGTGCCAGCAGCTTGAACGGGAATTCACCCCTCCACTTT. The genes are TRBV5-4 and TRBJ1-6; D call uncertain. CDR1 is SGHNT and CDR2 is YYREEE in the germline V gene (reference sequence). The CDR3 totals 13 residues. V was pared by 1 base and J by 7 bases, with 6 bases between.

The chain joins TRBV30 to TRBJ2-3, with 8 bases fitting TRBD1. V lost 6 bases to trimming and J lost 2 bases; unmatched junction nucleotides: 10. This CDR3 region has 15 residues. From germline, CDR1 is GTSNPN and CDR2 SVGIG (reference sequence). As DNA, the CDR3 is TGTGCCTGTATACGACAGGGGAAGTACACAGATACGCAGTATTTT. This codes for CACIRQGKYTDTQYF. Full variable domain (rest looked up from reference TRBV30 and TRBJ2-3): SQTIHQWPATLVQPVGSPLSLECTVEGTSNPNLYWYRQAAGRGLQLLFYSVGIGQISSEVPQNLSASRPQDRQFILSSKKLLLSDSGFYLCACIRQGKYTDTQYFGPGTRLTVL.

The CDR3 spells CASSGGLPGYEKLFF. DNA for the CDR3: TGCGCCAGCAGCGGGGGACTCCCAGGCTATGAAAAACTGTTTTTT. This chain links TRBV5-1 with TRBJ1-4; D might be TRBD1 (5 bases). Germline V lookup: CDR1 SGHRS, CDR2 YFSETQ. The V gene lost 4 bases and the J gene lost 6 bases, with 16 bases spanning the gap. The CDR3 sequence is 15 residues long.

This chain joins TRBV30 and TRBJ2-3; D may be TRBD1 (5 bases). With 0 bases removed from V and 1 base from J, the gap between germline ends came to 8 bases. Germline CDR1 and CDR2: GTSNPN and SVGIG (reference sequence). The length of the CDR3 is 14 residues. This chain's CDR3 is CAWSVRGRTDTQYF. The CDR3 DNA reads TGTGCCTGGAGTGTAAGGGGCCGCACAGATACGCAGTATTTT.

The V call is TRBV11-2, the J call TRBJ2-7; TRBD2 is a possible D gene (5 bases). This CDR3 comprises 12 residues. The V end was cut by 7 bases, the J end by 5 bases, with 12 bases between. Germline assignment: CDR1 SGHAT and CDR2 FQNNGV. The DNA for the CDR3 is TGTGCCAGCAACTCTCCCGGGGACGAGCAGTACTTC. Its protein is CASNSPGDEQYF.

The rearrangement links TRBV5-8 to TRBJ1-2; possible D gene TRBD1, 6 bases. V was shortened by 1 base and J by 6 bases, with 13 bases between the two germline ends. The CDR3 length is 14 residues. The germline V gene encodes CDR1 SGHTS and CDR2 YDEGEE. As DNA, the CDR3 is TGTGCCAGCAGCTTGAACAGGGTTCTCCATGGCTACACCTTC. Its protein is CASSLNRVLHGYTF.

This chain uses TRBV12-3 or TRBV12-4 with TRBJ1-2; D is unclear. V was clipped by 2 bases and J by 8 bases, with 9 bases between them. CDR3 length: 12 amino acids. The CDR3 is CASSLILGGYTF. CDR3 DNA sequence: TGTGCCAGCAGTTTAATACTCGGGGGCTACACCTTC.

V and J are TRBV2 and TRBJ2-1; 11 bases agree with TRBD2. V gave up 6 bases and J gave up 4 bases; unmatched junction bases: 11. The germline CDR1 and CDR2 sequences are SNHLY and FYNNEI. The CDR3 consists of 17 residues. This CDR3 is CASSATLLAGGYNEQFF. CDR3 nucleotides: TGTGCCAGCAGCGCTACCCTTCTAGCGGGGGGTTACAATGAGCAGTTCTTC.

The chain couples TRBV13 to TRBJ1-5; a possible D gene is TRBD1 (6 bases). Germline V gene lookup returns CDR1 PRHDT and CDR2 FYEKMQ (reference sequence). Between the trimmed V and J ends, which lost 0 bases and 6 bases, there was a span of 9 bases. This CDR3 has 14 amino acids. This CDR3 is CASSLGRGRQPQHF. The CDR3 coding sequence is TGTGCCAGCAGCTTAGGCAGGGGACGTCAGCCCCAGCATTTT.

This clone appeared a single time. The chain combines TRBV11-3 with TRBJ2-7; no clear D gene. From germline, CDR1 is SGHNT and CDR2 YENEEA. V lost 1 base, J lost 6 bases, and 10 bases lay in between. CDR3 length: 13 residues. The CDR3 is CASSLAPGGEQYF. CDR3 nucleotide sequence: TGTGCCAGCAGCTTAGCCCCAGGTGGCGAGCAGTACTTC.